Each of the 5 T cell receptor beta chains below was sequenced from the same sample in a study of TIL therapy for anti-PD-1-resistant metastatic lung cancer. Sequencing used immunoSEQ v3. This table comes from immunoSEQ multiplex PCR, and its TCRdb copy is limited to in-frame clones, with some not included. The sample holds some 43,000 clones, around 80% seen once. The time point denotes: pre-treatment sample, taken before nivolumab and TIL therapy. Sample: blood, taken at baseline. These receptors were collected from an older man with non-small cell lung cancer.

The genes are TRBV4-3 and TRBJ2-2, with a weak D call TRBD2 (6 bases). The ends were cut back, 1 base at V and 5 bases at J, with 14 bases in the middle. The CDR3 runs to 16 residues. The germline gives CDR1 LGHNA, CDR2 YSLEER. The DNA of the CDR3 is TGCGCCAGCAGCCAAGTGACGGGGGTCCGGACCGGGGAGCTGTTTTTT. Amino acids: CASSQVTGVRTGELFF.

The chain joins TRBV4-2 to TRBJ2-6; no firm D call. V gave up 1 base and J gave up 1 base, with 5 bases separating them. The CDR3 loop spans 15 amino acids. Germline V CDR1 and CDR2: LGHNA, YNFKEQ. The CDR3: CASSQGESGANVLTF. CDR3 bases: TGTGCCAGCAGCCAAGGAGAATCTGGGGCCAACGTCCTGACTTTC.

V is TRBV27 and J is TRBJ2-3, with D possibly being TRBD1 or TRBD2 (5 bases each). V was pared by 5 bases and J by 7 bases, with 22 bases between. Germline V gives CDR1 MNHEY, CDR2 SMNVEV (reference sequence). The CDR3 extends over 16 amino acids. CDR3 sequence (DNA): TGTGCCAGCAGTACAAACCGGGACCCACTCATGAATACGCAGTATTTT. Translation gives CASSTNRDPLMNTQYF.

A few counts support this clone. The rearrangement joins TRBV4-1 to TRBJ2-4; D unresolved. V shed 3 bases and J shed 0 bases, with 9 bases lying between them. In germline, CDR1 is MGHRA, CDR2 YSYEKL. The CDR3 extends over 15 amino acids. The CDR3: CASSQAYQAKNIQYF. CDR3 nucleotides: TGCGCCAGCAGCCAGGCGTATCAAGCCAAAAACATTCAGTACTTC.

This chain links TRBV11-2 with TRBJ2-7; weak D call: TRBD2 (5 bases). Trimming shortened V by 1 base and J by 3 bases, and 13 bases separated the two germline ends. Germline CDR1 reads SGHAT; CDR2 reads FQNNGV. The length of the CDR3 is 15 residues. The CDR3 DNA is TGTGCCAGCAGCTTAGTTGCGGGCCACTACTACGAGCAGTACTTC. Translated: CASSLVAGHYYEQYF.